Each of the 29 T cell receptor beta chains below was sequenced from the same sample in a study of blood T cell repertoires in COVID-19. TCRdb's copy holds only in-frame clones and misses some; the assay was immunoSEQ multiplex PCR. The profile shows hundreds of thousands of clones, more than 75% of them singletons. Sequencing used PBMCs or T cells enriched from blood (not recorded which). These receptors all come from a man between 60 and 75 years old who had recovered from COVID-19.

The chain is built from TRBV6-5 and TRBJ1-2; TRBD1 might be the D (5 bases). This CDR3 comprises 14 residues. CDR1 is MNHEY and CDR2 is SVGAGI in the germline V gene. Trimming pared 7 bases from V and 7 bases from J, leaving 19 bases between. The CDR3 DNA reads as TGTGCCAGCACCAGGGCCTCCTTGGAGGGTGGCTACACCTTC. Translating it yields CASTRASLEGGYTF.

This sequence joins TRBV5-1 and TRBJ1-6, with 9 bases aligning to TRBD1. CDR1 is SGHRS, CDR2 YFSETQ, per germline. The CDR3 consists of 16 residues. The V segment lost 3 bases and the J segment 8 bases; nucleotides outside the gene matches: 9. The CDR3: CASSYDRGGIDSPLHF. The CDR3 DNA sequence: TGCGCCAGCAGCTACGACAGGGGGGGTATAGATTCACCCCTCCACTTT.

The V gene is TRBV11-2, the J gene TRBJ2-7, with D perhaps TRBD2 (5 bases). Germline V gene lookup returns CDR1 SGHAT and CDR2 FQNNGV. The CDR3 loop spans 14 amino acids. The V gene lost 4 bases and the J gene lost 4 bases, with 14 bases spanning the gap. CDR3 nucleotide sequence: TGTGCCAGCAGCTCGGTGACGGGAAATTACGAGCAGTACTTC. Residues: CASSSVTGNYEQYF.

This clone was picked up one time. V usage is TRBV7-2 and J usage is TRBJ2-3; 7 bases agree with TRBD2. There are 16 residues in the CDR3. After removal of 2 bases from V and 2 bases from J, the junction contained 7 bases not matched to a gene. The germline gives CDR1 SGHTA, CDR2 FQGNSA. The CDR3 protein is CASSLRGGITTDTQYF. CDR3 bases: TGTGCCAGCAGCTTAAGGGGAGGGATTACCACAGATACGCAGTATTTT.

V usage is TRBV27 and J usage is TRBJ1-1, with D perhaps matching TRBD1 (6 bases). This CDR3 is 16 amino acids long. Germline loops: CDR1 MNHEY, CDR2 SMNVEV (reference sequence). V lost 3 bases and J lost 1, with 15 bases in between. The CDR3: CASSFGPRGENTEAFF. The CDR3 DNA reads TGTGCCAGCAGTTTTGGGCCCAGGGGCGAGAACACTGAAGCTTTCTTT.

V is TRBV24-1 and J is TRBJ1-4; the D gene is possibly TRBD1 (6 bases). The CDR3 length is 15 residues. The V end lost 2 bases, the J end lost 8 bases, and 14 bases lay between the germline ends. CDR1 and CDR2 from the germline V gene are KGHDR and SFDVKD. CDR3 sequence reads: CATSDSRGAGEKLFF. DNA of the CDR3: TGTGCCACCAGTGATTCTCGGGGGGCTGGGGAAAAACTGTTTTTT.

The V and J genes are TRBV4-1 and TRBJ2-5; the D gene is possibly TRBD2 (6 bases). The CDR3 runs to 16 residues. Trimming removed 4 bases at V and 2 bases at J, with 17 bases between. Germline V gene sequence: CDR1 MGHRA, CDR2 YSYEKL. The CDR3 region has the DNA TGCGCCAGCAGCCTAACCGGGACTGACACTCAAGAGACCCAGTACTTC. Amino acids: CASSLTGTDTQETQYF.

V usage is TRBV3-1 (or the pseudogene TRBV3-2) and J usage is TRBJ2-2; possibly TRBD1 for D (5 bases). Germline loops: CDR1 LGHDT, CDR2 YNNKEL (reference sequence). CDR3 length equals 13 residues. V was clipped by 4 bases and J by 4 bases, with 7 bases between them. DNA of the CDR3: TGTGCCAGCAGCCTACAGGTCACCGGGGAGCTGTTTTTT. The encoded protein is CASSLQVTGELFF.

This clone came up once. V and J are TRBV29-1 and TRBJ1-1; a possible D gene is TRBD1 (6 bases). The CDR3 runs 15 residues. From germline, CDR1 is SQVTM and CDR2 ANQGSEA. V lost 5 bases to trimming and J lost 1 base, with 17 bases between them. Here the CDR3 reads CSVFIRTAPNTEAFF. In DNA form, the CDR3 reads TGCAGCGTTTTCATCAGGACAGCTCCGAACACTGAAGCTTTCTTT.

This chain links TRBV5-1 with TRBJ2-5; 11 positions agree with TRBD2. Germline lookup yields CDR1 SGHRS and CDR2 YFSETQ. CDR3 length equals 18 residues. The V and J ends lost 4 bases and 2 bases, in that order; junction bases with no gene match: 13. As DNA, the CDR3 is TGCGCCAGCAGCAGACCGCCAGGACTAGCGGGTTGGCAAGAGACCCAGTACTTC. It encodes CASSRPPGLAGWQETQYF.

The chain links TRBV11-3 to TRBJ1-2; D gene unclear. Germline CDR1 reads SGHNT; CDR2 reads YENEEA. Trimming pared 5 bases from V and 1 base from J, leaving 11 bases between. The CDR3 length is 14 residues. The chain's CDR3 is CASSPGRVNYGYTF. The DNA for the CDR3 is TGTGCCAGCAGCCCCGGTCGCGTTAACTATGGCTACACCTTC.

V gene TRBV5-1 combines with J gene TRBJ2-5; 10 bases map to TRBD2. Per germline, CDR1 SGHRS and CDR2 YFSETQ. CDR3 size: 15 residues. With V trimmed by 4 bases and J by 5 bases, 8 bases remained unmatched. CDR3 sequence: CASSTAAGGPETQYF. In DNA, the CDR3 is TGCGCCAGCAGCACAGCAGCGGGAGGGCCCGAGACCCAGTACTTC.

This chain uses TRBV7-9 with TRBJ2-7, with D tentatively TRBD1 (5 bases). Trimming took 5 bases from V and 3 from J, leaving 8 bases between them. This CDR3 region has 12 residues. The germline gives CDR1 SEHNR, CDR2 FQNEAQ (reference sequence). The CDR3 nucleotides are TGTGCCAGCAGCCCAAGGGGCTACGAGCAGTACTTC. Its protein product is CASSPRGYEQYF.

Here the CDR3 reads CASSHGALANYGYTF. CDR3 coding DNA: TGTGCCAGCAGCCATGGGGCCCTGGCGAACTATGGCTACACCTTC. The J gene is TRBJ1-2, the V gene TRBV3-1 (or the pseudogene TRBV3-2); maybe TRBD1 (5 bases). The V gene's germline CDR1 is LGHDT and CDR2 YNNKEL (reference sequence). The CDR3 has 15 amino acids. V was cut by 3 bases and J by 2 bases, with 13 bases left in between.

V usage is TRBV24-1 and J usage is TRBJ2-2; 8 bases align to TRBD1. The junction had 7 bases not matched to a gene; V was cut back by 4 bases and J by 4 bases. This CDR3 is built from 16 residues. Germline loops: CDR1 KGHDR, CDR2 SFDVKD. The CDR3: CATSEGGRGRTGELFF. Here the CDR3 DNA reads TGTGCCACCAGTGAGGGGGGCAGGGGGCGCACCGGGGAGCTGTTTTTT.

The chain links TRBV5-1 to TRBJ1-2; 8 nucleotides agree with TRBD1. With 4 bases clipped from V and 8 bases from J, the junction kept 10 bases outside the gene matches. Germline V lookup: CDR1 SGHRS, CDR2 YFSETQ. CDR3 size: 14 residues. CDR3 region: CASSATGQGYGYTF. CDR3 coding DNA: TGCGCCAGCAGCGCGACAGGACAGGGTTACGGCTACACCTTC.

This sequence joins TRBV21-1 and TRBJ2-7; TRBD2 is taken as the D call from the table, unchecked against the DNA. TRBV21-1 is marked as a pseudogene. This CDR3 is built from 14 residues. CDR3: CASSKPLPGYEQYF. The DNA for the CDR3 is TGTGCCAGCAGCAAACCTTTACCGGGATACGAGCAGTACTTC.

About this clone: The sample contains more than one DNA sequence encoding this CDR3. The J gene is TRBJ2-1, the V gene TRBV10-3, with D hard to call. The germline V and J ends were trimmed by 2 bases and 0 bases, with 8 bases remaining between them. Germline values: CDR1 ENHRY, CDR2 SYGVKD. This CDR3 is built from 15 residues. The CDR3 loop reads CAISEVVSSYNEQFF. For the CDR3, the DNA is TGTGCCATCAGTGAGGTCGTCAGCTCCTACAATGAGCAGTTCTTC.

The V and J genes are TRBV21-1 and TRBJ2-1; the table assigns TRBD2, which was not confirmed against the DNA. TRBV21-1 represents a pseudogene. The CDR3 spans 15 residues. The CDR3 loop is CASSTLAGGIYEQFF. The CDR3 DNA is TGTGCCAGCAGCACATTAGCGGGGGGGATATATGAGCAGTTCTTC.

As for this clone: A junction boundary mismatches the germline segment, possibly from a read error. The CDR3 reads CASSLVGALETQYF. The DNA of the CDR3 is TGTGCTAGCAGCTTAGTCGGAGCGCTAGAGACCCAGTACTTC. The chain is built from TRBV7-7 and TRBJ2-5; no clear D gene. The CDR3 contains 14 residues. Germline lookup yields CDR1 SSHAT and CDR2 FNYEAQ (reference sequence).

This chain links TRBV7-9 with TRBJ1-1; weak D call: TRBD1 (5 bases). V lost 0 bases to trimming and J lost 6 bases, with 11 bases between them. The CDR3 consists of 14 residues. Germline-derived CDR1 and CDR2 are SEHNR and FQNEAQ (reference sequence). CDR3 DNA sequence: TGTGCCAGCAGCTTAGCGGAGGGGAGGGCTGAAGCTTTCTTT. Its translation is CASSLAEGRAEAFF. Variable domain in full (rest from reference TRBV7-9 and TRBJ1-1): DTGVSQNPRHKITKRGQNVTFRCDPISEHNRLYWYRQTLGQGPEFLTYFQNEAQLEKSRLLSDRFSAERPKGSFSTLEIQRTEQGDSAMYLCASSLAEGRAEAFFGQGTRLTVV.

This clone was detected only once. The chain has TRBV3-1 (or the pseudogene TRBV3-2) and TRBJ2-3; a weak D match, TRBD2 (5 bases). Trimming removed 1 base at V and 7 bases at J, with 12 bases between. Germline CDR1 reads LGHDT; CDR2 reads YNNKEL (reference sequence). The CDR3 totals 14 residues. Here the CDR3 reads CASSQALAHHTQYF. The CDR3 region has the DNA TGTGCCAGCAGCCAAGCTCTAGCACATCATACGCAGTATTTT.

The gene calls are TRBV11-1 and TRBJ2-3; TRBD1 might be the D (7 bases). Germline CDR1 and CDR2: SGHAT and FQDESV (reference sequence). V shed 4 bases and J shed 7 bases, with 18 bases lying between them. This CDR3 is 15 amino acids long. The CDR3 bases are TGTGCCAGCAGCTCGCAACCACAGGGGAGGAATACGCAGTATTTT. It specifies CASSSQPQGRNTQYF.

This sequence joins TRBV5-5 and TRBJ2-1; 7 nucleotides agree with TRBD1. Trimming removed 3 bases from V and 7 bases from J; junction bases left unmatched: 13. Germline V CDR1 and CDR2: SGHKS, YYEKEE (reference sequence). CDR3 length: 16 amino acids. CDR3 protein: CASSSIPDRVGNEQFF. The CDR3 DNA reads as TGTGCCAGCAGCTCCATACCCGACAGGGTAGGAAATGAGCAGTTCTTC.

CDR3 loop: CASSTSGATNEKLFF. As DNA, the CDR3 is TGTGCCAGTAGTACTTCGGGGGCAACTAATGAAAAACTGTTTTTT. The chain has TRBV19 and TRBJ1-4, with D perhaps TRBD1 (5 bases). V shed 4 bases and J shed 0 bases, with 9 bases lying between them. Germline V lookup: CDR1 LNHDA, CDR2 SQIVND (reference sequence). This CDR3 has 15 residues.

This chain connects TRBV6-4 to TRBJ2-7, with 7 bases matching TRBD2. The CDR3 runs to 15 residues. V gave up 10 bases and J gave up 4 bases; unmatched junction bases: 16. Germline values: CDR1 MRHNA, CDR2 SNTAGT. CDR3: CATPHREGERYEQYF. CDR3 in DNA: TGTGCCACCCCTCATAGGGAGGGCGAGAGGTACGAGCAGTACTTC.

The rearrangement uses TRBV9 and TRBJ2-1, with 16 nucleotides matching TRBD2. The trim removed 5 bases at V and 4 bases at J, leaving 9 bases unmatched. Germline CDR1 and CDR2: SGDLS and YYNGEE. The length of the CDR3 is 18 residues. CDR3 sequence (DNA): TGTGCCAGCAGTGTCTCGGGACTAGCGGGAGGGCCGTACAATGAGCAGTTCTTC. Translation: CASSVSGLAGGPYNEQFF.

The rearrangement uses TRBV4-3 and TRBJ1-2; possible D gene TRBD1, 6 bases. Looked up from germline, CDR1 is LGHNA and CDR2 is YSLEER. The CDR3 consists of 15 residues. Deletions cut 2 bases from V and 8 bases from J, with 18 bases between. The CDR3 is CASSQTTLNRDGYTF. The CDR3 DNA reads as TGCGCCAGCAGCCAAACCACATTAAACAGGGACGGCTACACCTTC.

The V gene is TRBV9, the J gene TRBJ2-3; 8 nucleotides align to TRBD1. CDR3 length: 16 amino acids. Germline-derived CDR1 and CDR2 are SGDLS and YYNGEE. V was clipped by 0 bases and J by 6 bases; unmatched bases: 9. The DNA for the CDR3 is TGTGCCAGCAGCGTAGATCGGGGACAGGCTGGGGATACGCAGTATTTT. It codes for CASSVDRGQAGDTQYF.